This T cell receptor beta chain was observed in a study of cytomegalovirus exposure and HLA in healthy donors. Study-wide background: Unique TCRs from HLA-typed donors, some 85 million of them, were held in an early data release.

Worth noting for this clone: Its antigen is as yet unknown.

Study observations and caveats: Presence/absence analyses rested on an assumption that sequencing depth was roughly uniform across donors. It was reported that the classifier diagnosed cytomegalovirus status with high specificity and sensitivity in both the original and validation cohorts. Analysis was performed later, and it showed HLA-associated TCR beta chains to be more clonally expanded than equally common others.

The PCR was carried out with 60 Vbeta primers and 13 Jbeta primers. Here immunoSEQ multiplex PCR was the method, and the copy in TCRdb shows in-frame clones only, minus some. The sample includes 150,000 to 200,000 clones. The CDR3 contains 15 residues. V lost 0 bases, J lost 4 bases, and 11 bases lay in between. Germline V gene data show CDR1 as SGDLS and CDR2 as YYNGEE. Source material: PBMCs. The chain employs TRBV9 and TRBJ2-1; D perhaps matches TRBD2 (6 bases). The clonotype was recovered from a man aged 25 to 40 in good health and CMV-seronegative. The CDR3 sequence is CASSVEVGRYNEQFF. The CDR3 DNA follows: TGTGCCAGCAGCGTAGAAGTAGGGAGGTACAATGAGCAGTTCTTC.